This T cell receptor (beta chain) was obtained from a study of T cells after yellow fever vaccination. For the study at large: Fractions of limited cellularity were prepared by means of SMART-Seq v4 Ultra Low Input.

This clonotype was counted many times. The antigen is not known. Study results and caveats: In FACS-sorted repertoires, abundant clonotypes from the bulk population could appear as contaminants. Boosting was followed by the reappearance of most primary-vaccination clones (approximately 97% CD4, about 90% CD8). Relatively few clonotypes were ones that appeared in both CD4 and CD8 compartments.

V lost 4 bases to trimming and J lost 5 bases; unmatched junction nucleotides: 10. The germline V gene encodes CDR1 LGHDT and CDR2 YNNKEL (reference sequence). The CDR3 is 15 residues long. One entry per CDR3 protein, called by TCRdb with MiXCR from the 5' RACE reads. Of 150,000 to 200,000 distinct CDR3 sequences in the sample, 5.5% to 7.5% were seen once. This specimen was CD4+ T cells sorted from PBMCs, taken 5 days after the first yellow fever vaccination. The V and J genes are TRBV3-1 and TRBJ2-5; 7 bases map to TRBD1. The TCR originated in a young man who received the YFV17D yellow fever vaccine. The CDR3 region has the DNA TGTGCCAGCAGCCTCCCCGGGACAGAGGCGGAGACCCAGTACTTC. This sequence encodes CASSLPGTEAETQYF.